This T cell receptor (beta chain) came from a study of blood T cells in healthy people across ages. This clonotype was seen only a few times. With a J-beta primer mix and a sample-barcoded 5' primer, a second PCR ran about 7 to 12 cycles. TCRdb re-called the 5' RACE reads through MiXCR, storing one row per CDR3 protein. The sample lists 920,000 or so distinct CDR3 sequences, more than 35% seen once, with approximately 17% in the top ten. With each sample, at least 5 micrograms of total RNA were extracted. This CDR3 is built from 15 residues. Per germline, CDR1 MGHRA and CDR2 YSYEKL. J gave up 7 bases and V 8 bases, and 13 bases lay outside the gene matches.

The V gene is TRBV4-1, the J gene TRBJ2-7; 11 positions agree with TRBD2. The receptor was isolated from an older woman in good health. The sample was blood. The CDR3 is CASLSGRGSGNEQYF. CDR3 nucleotide sequence: TGCGCCAGCCTTAGCGGGAGGGGTTCAGGCAATGAGCAGTACTTC.